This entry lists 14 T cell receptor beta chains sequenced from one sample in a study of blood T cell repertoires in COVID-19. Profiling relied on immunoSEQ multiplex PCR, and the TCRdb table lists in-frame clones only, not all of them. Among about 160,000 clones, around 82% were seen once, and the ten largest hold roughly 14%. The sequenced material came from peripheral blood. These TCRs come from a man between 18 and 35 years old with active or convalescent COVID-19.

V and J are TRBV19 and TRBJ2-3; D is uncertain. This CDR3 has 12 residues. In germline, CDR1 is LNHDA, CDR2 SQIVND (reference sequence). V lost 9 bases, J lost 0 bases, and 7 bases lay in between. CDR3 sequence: CARNQSTDTQYF. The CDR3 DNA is TGTGCCAGGAATCAGAGCACAGATACGCAGTATTTT.

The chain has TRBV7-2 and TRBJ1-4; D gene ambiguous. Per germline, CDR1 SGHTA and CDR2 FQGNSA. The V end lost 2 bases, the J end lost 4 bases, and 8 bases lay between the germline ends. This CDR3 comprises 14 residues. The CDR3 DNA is TGTGCCAGCAGCTTAAAGCACGTTAATGAAAAACTGTTTTTT. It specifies CASSLKHVNEKLFF.

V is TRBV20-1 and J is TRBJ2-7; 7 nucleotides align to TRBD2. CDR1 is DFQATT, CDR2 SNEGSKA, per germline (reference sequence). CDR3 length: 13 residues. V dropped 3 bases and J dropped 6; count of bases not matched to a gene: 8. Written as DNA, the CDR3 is TGCAGTGCTAGTCTAGGCCCGGGGGGCGAGCAGTACTTC. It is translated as CSASLGPGGEQYF.

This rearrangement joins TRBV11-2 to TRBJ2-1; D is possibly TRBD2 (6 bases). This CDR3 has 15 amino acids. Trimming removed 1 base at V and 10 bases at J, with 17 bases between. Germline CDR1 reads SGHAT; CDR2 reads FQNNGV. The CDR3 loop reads CASSLATLATLEQFF. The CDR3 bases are TGTGCCAGCAGCTTAGCCACTCTAGCGACCTTAGAGCAGTTCTTC.

In nucleotides, the CDR3 is TGTGCCAGCAGCCACGTACAGGGTTTCACCGGGGAGCTGTTTTTT. Translated: CASSHVQGFTGELFF. The chain combines TRBV4-2 with TRBJ2-2; possibly TRBD1 for D (6 bases). The CDR3 length is 15 residues. The ends were cut back, 3 bases at V and 4 bases at J, with 12 bases in the middle. Germline loops: CDR1 LGHNA, CDR2 YNFKEQ.

The CDR3 sequence is CASSIGTGMETQYF. DNA of the CDR3: TGTGCCAGTAGTATCGGGACAGGGATGGAGACCCAGTACTTC. This sequence joins TRBV19 and TRBJ2-5; TRBD1 matches at 9 bases. V lost 3 bases to trimming and J lost 5 bases; unmatched junction nucleotides: 4. Per the germline V gene, CDR1 is LNHDA and CDR2 is SQIVND (reference sequence). The CDR3 contains 14 residues.

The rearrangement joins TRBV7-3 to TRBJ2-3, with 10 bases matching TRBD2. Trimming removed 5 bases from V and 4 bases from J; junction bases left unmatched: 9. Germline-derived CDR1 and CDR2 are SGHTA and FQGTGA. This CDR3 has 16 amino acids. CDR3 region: CASSKKAGGPADTQYF. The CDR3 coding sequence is TGTGCCAGCAGCAAAAAAGCGGGAGGGCCTGCAGATACGCAGTATTTT. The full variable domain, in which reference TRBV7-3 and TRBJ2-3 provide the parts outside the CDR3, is GAGVSQTPSNKVTEKGKYVELRCDPISGHTALYWYRQSLGQGPEFLIYFQGTGAADDSGLPNDRFFAVRPEGSVSTLKIQRTERGDSAVYLCASSKKAGGPADTQYFGPGTRLTVL.

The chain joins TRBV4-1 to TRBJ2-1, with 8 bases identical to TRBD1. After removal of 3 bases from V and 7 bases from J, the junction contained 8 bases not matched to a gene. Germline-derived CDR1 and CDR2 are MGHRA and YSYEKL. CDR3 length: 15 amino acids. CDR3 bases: TGCGCCAGCAGCCAGGGAGACAGGGGTAAGAATGAGCAGTTCTTC. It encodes CASSQGDRGKNEQFF.

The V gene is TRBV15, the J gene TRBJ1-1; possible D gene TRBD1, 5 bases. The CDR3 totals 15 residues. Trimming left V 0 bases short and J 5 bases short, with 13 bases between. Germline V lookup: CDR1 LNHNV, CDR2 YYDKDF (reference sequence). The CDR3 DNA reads TGTGCCACCAGCAGAGAGGTTAAGGGGAAAACTGAAGCTTTCTTT. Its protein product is CATSREVKGKTEAFF.

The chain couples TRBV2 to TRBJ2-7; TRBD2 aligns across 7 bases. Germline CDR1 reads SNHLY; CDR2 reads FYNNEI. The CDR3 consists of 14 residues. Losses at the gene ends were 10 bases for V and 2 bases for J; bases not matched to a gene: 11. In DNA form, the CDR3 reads TGTGCCACCAGGTTCGGGCGGGGGACCTACGAGCAGTACTTC. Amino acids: CATRFGRGTYEQYF.

CDR3 DNA: TGTGCCAGCAGTTACTCGATAGCGGGACTAAACAATGAGCAGTTCTTC. Its translation: CASSYSIAGLNNEQFF. The V call is TRBV6-2 or TRBV6-3, the J call TRBJ2-1, with 8 nucleotides matching TRBD2. This CDR3 has 16 amino acids. The germline CDR1 and CDR2 sequences are MNHEY and SVGEGT. V was pared by 0 bases and J by 5 bases, with 6 bases of the junction left unmatched.

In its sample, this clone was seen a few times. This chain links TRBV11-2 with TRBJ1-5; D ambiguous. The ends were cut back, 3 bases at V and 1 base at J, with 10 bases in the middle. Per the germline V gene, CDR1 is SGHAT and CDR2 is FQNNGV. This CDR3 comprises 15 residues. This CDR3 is CASSLGRESNQPQHF. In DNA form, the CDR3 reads TGTGCCAGCAGCTTGGGGAGAGAAAGCAATCAGCCCCAGCATTTT.

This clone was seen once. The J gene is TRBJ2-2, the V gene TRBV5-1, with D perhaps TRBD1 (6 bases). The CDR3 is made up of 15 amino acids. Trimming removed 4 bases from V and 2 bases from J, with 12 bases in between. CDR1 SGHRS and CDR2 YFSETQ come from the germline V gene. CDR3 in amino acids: CASSRGTINTGELFF. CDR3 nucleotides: TGCGCCAGCAGCCGTGGGACAATCAACACCGGGGAGCTGTTTTTT.

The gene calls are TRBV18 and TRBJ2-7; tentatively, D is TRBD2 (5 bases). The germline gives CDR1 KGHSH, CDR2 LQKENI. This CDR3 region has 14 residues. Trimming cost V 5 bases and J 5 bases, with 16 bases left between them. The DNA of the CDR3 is TGTGCCAGCTCAGAGGATATAACTAGGGACGAGCAGTACTTC. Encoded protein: CASSEDITRDEQYF.